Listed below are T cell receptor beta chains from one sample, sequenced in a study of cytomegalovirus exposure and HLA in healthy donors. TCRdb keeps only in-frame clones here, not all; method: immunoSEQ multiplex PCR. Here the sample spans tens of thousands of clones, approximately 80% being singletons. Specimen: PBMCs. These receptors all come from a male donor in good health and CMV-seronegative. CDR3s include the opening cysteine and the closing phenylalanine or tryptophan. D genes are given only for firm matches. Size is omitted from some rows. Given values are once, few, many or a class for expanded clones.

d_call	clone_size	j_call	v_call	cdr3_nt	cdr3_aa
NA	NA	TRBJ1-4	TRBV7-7	TGTGCTAGCAGCTTAGCAAACAGGGCTAATGAAAAACTGTTTTTT	CASSLANRANEKLFF
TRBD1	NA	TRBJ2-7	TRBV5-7	TGTGCCAGCAGCCCGGACAGGGAACGCGAGCAGTACTTC	CASSPDREREQYF
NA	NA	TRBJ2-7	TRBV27	TGTGCCAGCAGTTCAGCGGACCGGGGTATCTACGAGCAGTACTTC	CASSSADRGIYEQYF
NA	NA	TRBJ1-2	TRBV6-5	TGTGCCAGCAGTTCAGGGTTTGGCTACACCTTC	CASSSGFGYTF
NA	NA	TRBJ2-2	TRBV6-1	TGTGCCAGCATTTTACTTCAAAACACCGGGGAGCTGTTTTTT	CASILLQNTGELFF
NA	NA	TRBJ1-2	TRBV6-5	TGTGCCAGCAGTTACCCGGGAGCCGCTAACTATGGCTACACCTTC	CASSYPGAANYGYTF
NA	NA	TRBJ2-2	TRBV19	TGTGCCAGTAGTATAGCAGGGTTAGGGGAGCTGTTTTTT	CASSIAGLGELFF
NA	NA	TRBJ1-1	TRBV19	TGTGCCACCGAAGGGGGGGACGCTAAAGCTTTCTTT	CATEGGDAKAFF
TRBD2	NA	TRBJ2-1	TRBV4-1	TGCGCCAGCAGCCAAGATCTAGCGGGGGCCTCATACAATGAGCAGTTCTTC	CASSQDLAGASYNEQFF
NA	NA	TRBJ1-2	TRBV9	TGTGCCAGCAGCGTAGCCAGTAACTATGGCTACACCTTC	CASSVASNYGYTF
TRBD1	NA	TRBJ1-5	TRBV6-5	TGTGCCAGCAGAGACGGACAGGGAGGCAATCAGCCCCAGCATTTT	CASRDGQGGNQPQHF
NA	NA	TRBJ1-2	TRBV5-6	TGTGCCAGCAGCTTGTTAGGACCAGGGGACTATGGCTACACCTTC	CASSLLGPGDYGYTF
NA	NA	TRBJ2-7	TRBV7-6	TGTGCCAGCAGCCTAACACAGGTCTCGGGCGAGCAGTACTTC	CASSLTQVSGEQYF
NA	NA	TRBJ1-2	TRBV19	TGTGCCAGTAGTATAGTGACAGGCGTTGGCTACACCTTC	CASSIVTGVGYTF
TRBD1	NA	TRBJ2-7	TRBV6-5	TGTGCCAGCAGTCCACAGACAGGGTACTACGAGCAGTACTTC	CASSPQTGYYEQYF
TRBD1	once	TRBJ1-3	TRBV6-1	TGTGCCAGCAGTGGAGGACAGGGGGGCCCGGCTGGAAACACCATATATTTT	CASSGGQGGPAGNTIYF
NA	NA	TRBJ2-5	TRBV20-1	TGCAGTGCCTCGACAAGAGAGACCCAGTACTTC	CSASTRETQYF
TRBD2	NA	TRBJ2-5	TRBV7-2	TGTGCCAGCAGCTTAACGAGACTAGCGGGGCAAGAGACCCAGTACTTC	CASSLTRLAGQETQYF
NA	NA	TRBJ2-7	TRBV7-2	TGTGCCAGCAGCTTAGACCCCAACAGCATGTCCTACGAGCAGTACTTC	CASSLDPNSMSYEQYF
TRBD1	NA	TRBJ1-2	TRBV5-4	TGTGCCAGCAGCATGGGACAGGGGGCATACTATGGCTACACCTTC	CASSMGQGAYYGYTF
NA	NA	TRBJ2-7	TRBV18	TGTGCCAGCTCACCACCGGCAGGGAACGAGCAGTACTTC	CASSPPAGNEQYF
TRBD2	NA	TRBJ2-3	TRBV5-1	TGCGCCAGCGGACGGACTAGCGGGGGCTTAAGGGCAGATACGCAGTATTTT	CASGRTSGGLRADTQYF